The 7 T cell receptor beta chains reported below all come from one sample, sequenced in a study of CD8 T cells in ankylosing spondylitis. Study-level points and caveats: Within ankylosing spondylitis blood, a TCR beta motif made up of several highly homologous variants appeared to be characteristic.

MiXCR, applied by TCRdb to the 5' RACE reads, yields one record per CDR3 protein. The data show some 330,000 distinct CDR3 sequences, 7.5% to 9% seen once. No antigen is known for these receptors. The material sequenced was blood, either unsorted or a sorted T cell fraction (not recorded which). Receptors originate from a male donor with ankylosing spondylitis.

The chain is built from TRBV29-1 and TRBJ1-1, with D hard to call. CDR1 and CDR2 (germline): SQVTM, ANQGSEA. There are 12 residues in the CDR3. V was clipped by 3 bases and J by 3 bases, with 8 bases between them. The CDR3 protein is CSVELVDTEAFF. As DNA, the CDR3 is TGCAGCGTTGAGTTGGTGGACACTGAAGCTTTCTTT.

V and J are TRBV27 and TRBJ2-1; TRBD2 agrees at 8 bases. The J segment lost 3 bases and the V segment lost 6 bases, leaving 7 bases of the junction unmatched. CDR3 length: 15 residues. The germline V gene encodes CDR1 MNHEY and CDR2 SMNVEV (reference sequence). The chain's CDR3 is CASSPWGLDYNEQFF. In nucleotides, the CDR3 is TGTGCCAGCAGCCCCTGGGGACTAGACTACAATGAGCAGTTCTTC.

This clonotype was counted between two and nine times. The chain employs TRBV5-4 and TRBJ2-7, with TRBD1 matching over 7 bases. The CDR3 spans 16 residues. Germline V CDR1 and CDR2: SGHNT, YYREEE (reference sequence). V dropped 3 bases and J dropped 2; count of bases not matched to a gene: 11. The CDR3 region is CASSSLRTGSPYEQYF. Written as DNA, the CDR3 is TGTGCCAGCAGCTCGCTTAGGACAGGTTCGCCCTACGAGCAGTACTTC.

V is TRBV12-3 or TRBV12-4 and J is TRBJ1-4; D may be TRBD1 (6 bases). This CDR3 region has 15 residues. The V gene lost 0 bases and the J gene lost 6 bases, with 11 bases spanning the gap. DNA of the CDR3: TGTGCCAGCAGTTTAGCGGAAGGGGGGCATGAAAAACTGTTTTTT. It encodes CASSLAEGGHEKLFF.

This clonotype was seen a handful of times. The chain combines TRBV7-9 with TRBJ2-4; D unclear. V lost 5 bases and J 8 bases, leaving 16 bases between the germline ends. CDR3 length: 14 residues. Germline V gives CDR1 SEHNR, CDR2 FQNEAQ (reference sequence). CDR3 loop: CASSPGPDWYIQYF. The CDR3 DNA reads TGTGCCAGCAGCCCAGGACCCGATTGGTACATTCAGTACTTC.

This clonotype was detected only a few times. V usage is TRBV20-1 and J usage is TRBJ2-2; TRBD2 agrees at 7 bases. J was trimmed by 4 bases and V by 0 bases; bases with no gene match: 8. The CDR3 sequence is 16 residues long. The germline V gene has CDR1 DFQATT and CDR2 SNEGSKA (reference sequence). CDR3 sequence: CSARDFGGRGTGELFF. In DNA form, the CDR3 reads TGCAGTGCTAGAGATTTTGGCGGGAGAGGCACCGGGGAGCTGTTTTTT.

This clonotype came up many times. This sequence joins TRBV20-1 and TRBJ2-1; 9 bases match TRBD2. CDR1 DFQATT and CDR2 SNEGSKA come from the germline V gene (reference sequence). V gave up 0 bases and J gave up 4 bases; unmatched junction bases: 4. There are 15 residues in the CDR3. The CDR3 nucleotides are TGCAGTGCTAGAGATCGACTAGCGGAGTACAATGAGCAGTTCTTC. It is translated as CSARDRLAEYNEQFF.